The count of the clone carrying this TCR beta chain is one. This CDR3 region has 20 residues. V was clipped by 2 bases and J by 3 bases; unmatched bases: 10. Germline V CDR1 and CDR2: MDHEN, SYDVKM. Seattle's cohort entered during active infection and was followed longitudinally. The sample comes from a study of blood T cell repertoires in COVID-19. Study information: The United States, Italy and Spain were the sources of the acute and convalescent COVID-19 samples. PBMCs, B-cell-depleted T cells, or T cells were the source of the cDNA or gDNA that made up the material.

Original methodology: Estimated nucleated cell counts came from reference gene primer amplification. Profiling relied on immunoSEQ multiplex PCR, and the TCRdb table lists in-frame clones only, not all of them. Clone size and the V and J calls come from that table; the DNA yielded D and trimming. The sample yields fewer than 300,000 clones, approximately 91% seen once. The source of this sequence is a woman younger than 45 with COVID-19, enrolled during active disease. The source material was peripheral blood. The V and J genes are TRBV28 and TRBJ2-1; TRBD2 agrees at 16 bases. The CDR3 region is CASSLQGLAGGSTLYNEQFF. The CDR3 coding sequence is TGTGCCAGCAGTTTACAGGGACTAGCGGGAGGGTCCACCCTCTACAATGAGCAGTTCTTC.